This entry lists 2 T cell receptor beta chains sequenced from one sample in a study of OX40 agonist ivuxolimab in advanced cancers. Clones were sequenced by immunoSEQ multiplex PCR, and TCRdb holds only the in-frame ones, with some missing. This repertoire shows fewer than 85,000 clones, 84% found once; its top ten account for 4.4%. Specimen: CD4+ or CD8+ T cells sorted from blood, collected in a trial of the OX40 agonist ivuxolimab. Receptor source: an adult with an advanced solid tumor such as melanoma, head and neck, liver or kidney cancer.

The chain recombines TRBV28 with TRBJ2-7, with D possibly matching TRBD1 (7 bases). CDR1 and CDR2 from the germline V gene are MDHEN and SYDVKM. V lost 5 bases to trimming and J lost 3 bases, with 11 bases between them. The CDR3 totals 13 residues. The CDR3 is CASSPGGIYEQYF. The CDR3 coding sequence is TGTGCCAGCAGTCCAGGGGGGATCTACGAGCAGTACTTC.

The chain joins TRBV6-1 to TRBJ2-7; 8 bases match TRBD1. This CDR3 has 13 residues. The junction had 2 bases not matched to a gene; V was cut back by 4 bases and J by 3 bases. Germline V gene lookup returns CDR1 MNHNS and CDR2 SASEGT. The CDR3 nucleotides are TGTGCCAGCAGTGCCACAGGGGGCTACGAGCAGTACTTC. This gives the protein CASSATGGYEQYF.